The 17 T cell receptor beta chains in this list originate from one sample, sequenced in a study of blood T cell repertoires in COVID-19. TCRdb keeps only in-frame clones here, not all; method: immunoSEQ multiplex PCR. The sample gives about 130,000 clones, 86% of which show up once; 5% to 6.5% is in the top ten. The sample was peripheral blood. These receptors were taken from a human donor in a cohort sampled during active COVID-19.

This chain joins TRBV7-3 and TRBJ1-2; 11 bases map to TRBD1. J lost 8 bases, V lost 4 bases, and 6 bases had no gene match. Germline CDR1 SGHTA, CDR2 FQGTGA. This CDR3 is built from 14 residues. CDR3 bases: TGTGCCAGCAGCTACGGGACAGGGGGAGGAGGCTACACCTTC. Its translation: CASSYGTGGGGYTF.

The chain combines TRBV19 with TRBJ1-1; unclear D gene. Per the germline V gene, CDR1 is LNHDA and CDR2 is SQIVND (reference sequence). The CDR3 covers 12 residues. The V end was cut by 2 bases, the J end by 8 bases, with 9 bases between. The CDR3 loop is CASSIILGEAFF. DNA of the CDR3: TGTGCCAGTAGTATAATTCTCGGGGAAGCTTTCTTT.

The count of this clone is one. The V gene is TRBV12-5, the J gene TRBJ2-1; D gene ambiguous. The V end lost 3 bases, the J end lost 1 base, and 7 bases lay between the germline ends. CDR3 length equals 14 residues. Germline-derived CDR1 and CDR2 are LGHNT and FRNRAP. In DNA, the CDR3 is TGTGCTAGTGGTTTTGGGCAGTCCTACAATGAGCAGTTCTTC. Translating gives CASGFGQSYNEQFF. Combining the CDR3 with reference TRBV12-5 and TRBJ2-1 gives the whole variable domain DARVTQTPRHKVTEMGQEVTMRCQPILGHNTVFWYRQTMMQGLELLAYFRNRAPLDDSGMPKDRFSAEMPDATLATLKIQPSEPRDSAVYFCASGFGQSYNEQFFGPGTRLTVL.

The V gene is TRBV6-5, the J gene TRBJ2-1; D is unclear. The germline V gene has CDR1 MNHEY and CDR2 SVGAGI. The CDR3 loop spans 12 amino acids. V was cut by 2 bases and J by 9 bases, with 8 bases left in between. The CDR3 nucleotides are TGTGCCAGCAGTTACGGCACGGGTGAGCAGTTCTTC. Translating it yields CASSYGTGEQFF.

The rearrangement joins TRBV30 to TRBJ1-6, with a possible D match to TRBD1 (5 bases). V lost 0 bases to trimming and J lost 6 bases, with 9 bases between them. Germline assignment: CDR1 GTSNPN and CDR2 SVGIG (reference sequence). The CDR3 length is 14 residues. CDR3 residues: CAWSVGQGNSPLHF. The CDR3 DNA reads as TGTGCCTGGAGTGTAGGGCAGGGTAATTCACCCCTCCACTTT.

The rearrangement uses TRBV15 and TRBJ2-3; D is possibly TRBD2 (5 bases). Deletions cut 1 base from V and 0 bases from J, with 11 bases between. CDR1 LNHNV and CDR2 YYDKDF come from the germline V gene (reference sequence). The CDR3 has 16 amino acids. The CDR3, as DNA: TGTGCCACCAGCAGAGTTTGGACTGATAGCACAGATACGCAGTATTTT. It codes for CATSRVWTDSTDTQYF.

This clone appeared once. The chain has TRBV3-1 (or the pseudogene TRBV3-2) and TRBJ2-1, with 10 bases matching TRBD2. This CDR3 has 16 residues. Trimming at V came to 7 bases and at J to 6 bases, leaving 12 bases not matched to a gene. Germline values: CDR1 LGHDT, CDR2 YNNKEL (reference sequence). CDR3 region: CASKLAGWSVTNEQFF. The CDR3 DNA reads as TGTGCCAGCAAACTAGCGGGATGGTCGGTCACCAATGAGCAGTTCTTC.

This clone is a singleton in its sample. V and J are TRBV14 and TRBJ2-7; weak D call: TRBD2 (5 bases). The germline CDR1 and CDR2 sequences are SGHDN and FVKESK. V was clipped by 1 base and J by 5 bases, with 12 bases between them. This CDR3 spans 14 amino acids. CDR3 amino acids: CASSQGTTGDEQYF. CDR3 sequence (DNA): TGTGCCAGCAGCCAAGGGACGACCGGGGACGAGCAGTACTTC.

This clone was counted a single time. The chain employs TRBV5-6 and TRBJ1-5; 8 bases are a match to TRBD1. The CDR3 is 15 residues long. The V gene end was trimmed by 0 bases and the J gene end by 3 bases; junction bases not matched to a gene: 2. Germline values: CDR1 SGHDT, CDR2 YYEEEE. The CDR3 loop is CASSLAGGNNQPQHF. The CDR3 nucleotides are TGTGCCAGCAGCTTGGCAGGGGGCAACAATCAGCCCCAGCATTTT.

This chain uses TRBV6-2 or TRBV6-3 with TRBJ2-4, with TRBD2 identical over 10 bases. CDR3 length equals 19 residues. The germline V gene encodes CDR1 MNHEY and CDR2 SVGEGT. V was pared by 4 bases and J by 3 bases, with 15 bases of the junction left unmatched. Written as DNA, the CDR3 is TGTGCCAGCAGTTCCCTTGATCGGGTCCAGCGGGAGGGCAAAAACATTCAGTACTTC. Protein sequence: CASSSLDRVQREGKNIQYF.

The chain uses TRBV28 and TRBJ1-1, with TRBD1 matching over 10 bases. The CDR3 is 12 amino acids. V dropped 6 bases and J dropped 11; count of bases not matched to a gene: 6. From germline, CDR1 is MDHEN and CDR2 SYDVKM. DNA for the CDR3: TGTGCCAGCAGGAGGACAGGGGGGCAGGCTTTCTTT. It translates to CASRRTGGQAFF.

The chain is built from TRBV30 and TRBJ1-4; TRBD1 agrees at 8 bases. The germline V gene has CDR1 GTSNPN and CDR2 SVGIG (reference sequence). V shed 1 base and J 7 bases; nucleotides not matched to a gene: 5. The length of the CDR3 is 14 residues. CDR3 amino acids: CAWSGTGSGEKLFF. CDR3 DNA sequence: TGTGCCTGGAGTGGGACAGGGTCGGGTGAAAAACTGTTTTTT. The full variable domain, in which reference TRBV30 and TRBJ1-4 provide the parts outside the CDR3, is SQTIHQWPATLVQPVGSPLSLECTVEGTSNPNLYWYRQAAGRGLQLLFYSVGIGQISSEVPQNLSASRPQDRQFILSSKKLLLSDSGFYLCAWSGTGSGEKLFFGSGTQLSVL.

CDR3 sequence: CASSLGQGSYEQYF. DNA of the CDR3: TGCGCCAGCAGCTTGGGACAGGGGTCCTACGAGCAGTACTTC. The chain carries TRBV5-1 and TRBJ2-7; 8 bases map to TRBD1. The CDR3 is 14 residues long. The V segment lost 0 bases and the J segment 1 base; nucleotides outside the gene matches: 0. From germline, CDR1 is SGHRS and CDR2 YFSETQ.

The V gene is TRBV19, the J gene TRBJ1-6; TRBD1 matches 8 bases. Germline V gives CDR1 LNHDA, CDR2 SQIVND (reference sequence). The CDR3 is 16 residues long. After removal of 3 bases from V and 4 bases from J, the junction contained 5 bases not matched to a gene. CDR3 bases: TGTGCCAGTAGTATCAGGGACAGGATTTATAATTCACCCCTCCACTTT. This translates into CASSIRDRIYNSPLHF.

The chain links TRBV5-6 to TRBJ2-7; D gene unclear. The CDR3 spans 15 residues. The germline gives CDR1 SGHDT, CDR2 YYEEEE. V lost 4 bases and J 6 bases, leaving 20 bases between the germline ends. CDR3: CASSPYSPPFPEQYF. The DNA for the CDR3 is TGTGCCAGCAGCCCCTACAGCCCCCCATTCCCCGAGCAGTACTTC. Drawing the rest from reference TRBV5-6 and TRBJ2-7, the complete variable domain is DAGVTQSPTHLIKTRGQQVTLRCSPKSGHDTVSWYQQALGQGPQFIFQYYEEEERQRGNFPDRFSGHQFPNYSSELNVNALLLGDSALYLCASSPYSPPFPEQYFGPGTRLTVT.

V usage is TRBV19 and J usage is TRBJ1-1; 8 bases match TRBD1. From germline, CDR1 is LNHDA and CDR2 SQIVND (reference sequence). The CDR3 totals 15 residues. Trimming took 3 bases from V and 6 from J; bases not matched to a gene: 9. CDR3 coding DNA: TGTGCCAGTAGTATCGGATCGCCACAGGGGGCTGAAGCTTTCTTT. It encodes CASSIGSPQGAEAFF.

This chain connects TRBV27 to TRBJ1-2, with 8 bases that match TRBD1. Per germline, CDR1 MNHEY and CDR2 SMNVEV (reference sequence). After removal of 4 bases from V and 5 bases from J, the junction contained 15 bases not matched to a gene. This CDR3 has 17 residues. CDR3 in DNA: TGTGCCAGCAGTTCTCACCCCCTTGGACAGGGATGGTATGGCTACACCTTC. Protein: CASSSHPLGQGWYGYTF.